These 21 T cell receptor beta chains were sequenced from one sample in a study of blood T cells in healthy people across ages. A second PCR of roughly 7 to 11 cycles used a sample-barcoded 5' primer and a J-beta primer mix. From the 5' RACE reads, TCRdb called clonotypes with MiXCR, one entry per CDR3 protein. Of some 710,000 distinct CDR3 sequences in the sample, less than 60% are singletons; the top ten hold around a sixth. Sequenced sample: blood. These receptors all stem from a man older than 75 in good health.

In this sample, this clonotype turned up a few times. The CDR3: CSAGTSGSQPDTQYF. CDR3 nucleotides: TGCAGTGCTGGTACTAGCGGGAGTCAGCCAGATACGCAGTATTTT. V usage is TRBV20-1 and J usage is TRBJ2-3; 11 positions agree with TRBD2. Germline-derived CDR1 and CDR2 are DFQATT and SNEGSKA (reference sequence). Trimming cost V 5 bases and J 4 bases; bases outside gene matches: 8. The CDR3 consists of 15 residues.

The rearrangement joins TRBV25-1 to TRBJ2-1, with a weak D call TRBD2 (6 bases). V lost 8 bases to trimming and J lost 0 bases, with 14 bases between them. This CDR3 has 15 amino acids. The germline gives CDR1 MGHDK, CDR2 SYGVNS. CDR3 sequence reads: CASRPTSRSYNEQFF. The CDR3 nucleotides read TGTGCCAGCCGCCCTACTAGCCGCTCCTACAATGAGCAGTTCTTC.

This clonotype was recorded a few times. This rearrangement joins TRBV4-3 to TRBJ2-2, with TRBD1 as a possible D gene (5 bases). This CDR3 has 17 amino acids. CDR1 and CDR2 from the germline V gene are LGHNA and YSLEER. The V and J ends lost 0 bases and 7 bases respectively, with 18 bases between them. CDR3 sequence reads: CASSQDYRAQGYGELFF. CDR3 DNA sequence: TGCGCCAGCAGCCAAGATTATCGAGCCCAGGGCTACGGGGAGCTGTTTTTT.

V gene TRBV7-3 combines with J gene TRBJ2-5; D gene uncertain. V was cut by 5 bases and J by 11 bases, with 24 bases left in between. The CDR3 has 15 residues. Germline V gene data show CDR1 as SGHTA and CDR2 as FQGTGA. DNA for the CDR3: TGTGCCAGCAGCCCCTCCGGACCCGGAGACAATGAGCAGTACTTC. Its protein is CASSPSGPGDNEQYF. Complete variable domain (other parts from reference TRBV7-3 and TRBJ2-5): GAGVSQTPSNKVTEKGKYVELRCDPISGHTALYWYRQSLGQGPEFLIYFQGTGAADDSGLPNDRFFAVRPEGSVSTLKIQRTERGDSAVYLCASSPSGPGDNEQYFGPGTRLLVL.

V usage is TRBV7-2 and J usage is TRBJ1-3; D is uncertain. Germline assignment: CDR1 SGHTA and CDR2 FQGNSA. V lost 2 bases and J lost 0, with 11 bases in between. The CDR3 is 16 residues long. The CDR3 bases are TGTGCCAGCAGCTTAAAGCCAGGTGGCTCTGGAAACACCATATATTTT. This sequence encodes CASSLKPGGSGNTIYF.

The chain carries TRBV7-8 and TRBJ2-7, with D possibly matching TRBD1 (5 bases). The CDR3 is made up of 15 amino acids. Per the germline V gene, CDR1 is SGHVS and CDR2 is FQNEAQ. Deletions cut 5 bases from V and 0 bases from J, with 14 bases between. The CDR3 spells CASSMAGPRSYEQYF. The CDR3 DNA sequence: TGTGCCAGCAGCATGGCAGGGCCCCGCTCCTACGAGCAGTACTTC. Full variable domain (outside the CDR3, taken from reference TRBV7-8 and TRBJ2-7): GAGVSQSPRYKVAKRGQDVALRCDPISGHVSLFWYQQALGQGPEFLTYFQNEAQLDKSGLPSDRFFAERPEGSVSTLKIQRTQQEDSAVYLCASSMAGPRSYEQYFGPGTRLTVT.

V usage is TRBV13 and J usage is TRBJ1-4, with D possibly matching TRBD1 (5 bases). The ends were cut back, 6 bases at V and 3 bases at J, with 14 bases in the middle. Germline V CDR1 and CDR2: PRHDT, FYEKMQ (reference sequence). This CDR3 region has 15 residues. The CDR3 DNA is TGTGCCAGCAGACAACGGGGGAGGGCTAATGAAAAACTGTTTTTT. Translation gives CASRQRGRANEKLFF. Complete variable domain (other parts from reference TRBV13 and TRBJ1-4): AAGVIQSPRHLIKEKRETATLKCYPIPRHDTVYWYQQGPGQDPQFLISFYEKMQSDKGSIPDRFSAQQFSDYHSELNMSSLELGDSALYFCASRQRGRANEKLFFGSGTQLSVL.

This clonotype appeared a single time. One base away lies a much larger clone, so this may be a sequencing read error. The V gene is TRBV4-1, the J gene TRBJ1-2, with 9 positions matching TRBD1. This CDR3 spans 15 amino acids. Germline CDR1 MGHRA, CDR2 YSYEKL. CDR3 residues: CASSQEDRGGYGYIF. CDR3 DNA sequence: TGCGCCAGCAGCCAAGAGGACAGGGGCGGCTATGGCTACATCTTC.

This chain uses TRBV28 with TRBJ1-2; D is ambiguous. CDR1 and CDR2 from the germline V gene are MDHEN and SYDVKM. The CDR3 spans 14 residues. V gave up 2 bases and J gave up 2 bases, with 9 bases separating them. The CDR3 loop is CASSLGARNYGYTF. The CDR3 nucleotides are TGTGCCAGCAGTTTAGGAGCACGGAACTATGGCTACACCTTC.

V usage is TRBV11-2 and J usage is TRBJ2-1; TRBD2 matches 7 bases. This CDR3 has 15 residues. Germline values: CDR1 SGHAT, CDR2 FQNNGV. The junction had 8 bases not matched to a gene; V was cut back by 5 bases and J by 4 bases. Here the CDR3 reads CASSRGRTGYNEQFF. CDR3 in DNA: TGTGCCAGCAGCCGCGGGAGAACTGGGTACAATGAGCAGTTCTTC.

The chain recombines TRBV28 with TRBJ2-5; TRBD1 matches at 8 bases. This CDR3 has 16 residues. V was pared by 3 bases and J by 2 bases, with 8 bases of the junction left unmatched. Germline CDR1 is MDHEN and CDR2 is SYDVKM. The DNA of the CDR3 is TGTGCCAGCAGTTTCTCGACAGGGGCTCCTCAAGAGACCCAGTACTTC. It encodes CASSFSTGAPQETQYF.

The J gene is TRBJ1-1, the V gene TRBV5-1; D might be TRBD1 (5 bases). The CDR3 runs 15 residues. CDR1 and CDR2 (germline): SGHRS, YFSETQ. V lost 3 bases and J 4 bases, leaving 16 bases between the germline ends. CDR3 in DNA: TGCGCCAGCAGCTGGGAAGTCAGGGAGGGCACTGAAGCTTTCTTT. This codes for CASSWEVREGTEAFF. Full variable domain (rest looked up from reference TRBV5-1 and TRBJ1-1): KAGVTQTPRYLIKTRGQQVTLSCSPISGHRSVSWYQQTPGQGLQFLFEYFSETQRNKGNFPGRFSGRQFSNSRSEMNVSTLELGDSALYLCASSWEVREGTEAFFGQGTRLTVV.

On this clonotype itself: At one of its ends the junction is not consistent with the germline gene, which may arise from a read error. The chain employs TRBV10-3 and TRBJ1-6; TRBD1 matches at 10 bases. Germline lookup yields CDR1 ENHRY and CDR2 SYGVKD. The CDR3 runs to 15 residues. Written as DNA, the CDR3 is TGTGCCATCCGACCCGGACAGGGGGAATCTTCACCCCCCCACTTT. As protein: CAIRPGQGESSPPHF.

This chain links TRBV5-4 with TRBJ1-2; TRBD1 matches 7 bases. The ends lost 3 bases at V and 8 bases at J; junction bases unmatched: 13. Germline-derived CDR1 and CDR2 are SGHNT and YYREEE (reference sequence). The CDR3 contains 15 residues. In DNA, the CDR3 is TGTGCCAGCAGCTCGGACGCGACAGGGTCTGACGGCTACACCTTC. Translating gives CASSSDATGSDGYTF.

The chain links TRBV5-1 to TRBJ1-2; D not certain. The V and J ends lost 0 bases and 2 bases respectively, with 5 bases between them. Germline assignment: CDR1 SGHRS and CDR2 YFSETQ. CDR3 size: 13 residues. The CDR3 coding sequence is TGCGCCAGCAGCTTGGTGGGGAACTATGGCTACACCTTC. It specifies CASSLVGNYGYTF.

The chain joins TRBV29-1 to TRBJ2-5; D is perhaps TRBD1 (6 bases). Per germline, CDR1 SQVTM and CDR2 ANQGSEA. CDR3 size: 12 residues. V was clipped by 1 base and J by 9 bases, with 12 bases between them. The CDR3 DNA is TGCAGCGTTGAAGGGAGTGCAGGGGCCCAGTACTTC. Translating gives CSVEGSAGAQYF.

The rearrangement links TRBV5-1 to TRBJ2-5, with 11 positions matching TRBD2. V was pared by 3 bases and J by 2 bases, with 3 bases of the junction left unmatched. The CDR3 runs to 15 residues. The germline V gene has CDR1 SGHRS and CDR2 YFSETQ. The CDR3, as DNA: TGCGCCAGCAGCTCGACTAGCGGGAATCAAGAGACCCAGTACTTC. Translating gives CASSSTSGNQETQYF.

This sequence joins TRBV6-2 or TRBV6-3 and TRBJ2-7; TRBD1 or TRBD2 may be the D gene (5 bases each). CDR1 and CDR2 (germline): MNHEY, SVGEGT. The CDR3 covers 14 residues. With 11 bases removed from V and 1 base from J, the gap between germline ends came to 18 bases. In DNA form, the CDR3 reads TGTGCCGCGAACCGGGACGCCGCTTCCTACGAGCAGTACTTC. Amino acid sequence: CAANRDAASYEQYF.

The chain couples TRBV6-4 to TRBJ2-7; 9 bases are a match to TRBD1. Germline lookup yields CDR1 MRHNA and CDR2 SNTAGT. J gave up 7 bases and V 5 bases, and 9 bases lay outside the gene matches. The CDR3 runs 14 residues. The DNA for the CDR3 is TGTGCCAGCAGTCGGGACAGGGCGGGGAATGAGCAGTACTTC. Its protein product is CASSRDRAGNEQYF.

This clonotype was counted between two and nine times. Given a much more abundant clone one base away, this may be a read error. The chain is built from TRBV7-9 and TRBJ2-1, with 10 bases fitting TRBD2. The V and J ends lost 5 bases and 4 bases, in that order; junction bases with no gene match: 5. This CDR3 has 15 residues. Germline loops: CDR1 SEHNR, CDR2 FQNEAQ (reference sequence). In DNA form, the CDR3 reads TGTGCCAGCAGCCCTGCTAGCGGGAGTTACAATGAGCAGTTCTTC. Amino acid sequence: CASSPASGSYNEQFF.

This clonotype was detected only a few times. The chain recombines TRBV2 with TRBJ2-5, with D perhaps TRBD1 or TRBD2 (5 bases each). V lost 7 bases and J 4 bases, leaving 22 bases between the germline ends. The CDR3 sequence is 16 residues long. In germline, CDR1 is SNHLY, CDR2 FYNNEI. Written as DNA, the CDR3 is TGTGCCAGCACCCTAAGGGGACGAGGATCGGGAGAGACCCAGTACTTC. As protein: CASTLRGRGSGETQYF. Together with reference TRBV2 and TRBJ2-5, the CDR3 gives the full variable domain: EPEVTQTPSHQVTQMGQEVILRCVPISNHLYFYWYRQILGQKVEFLVSFYNNEISEKSEIFDDQFSVERPDGSNFTLKIRSTKLEDSAMYFCASTLRGRGSGETQYFGPGTRLLVL.